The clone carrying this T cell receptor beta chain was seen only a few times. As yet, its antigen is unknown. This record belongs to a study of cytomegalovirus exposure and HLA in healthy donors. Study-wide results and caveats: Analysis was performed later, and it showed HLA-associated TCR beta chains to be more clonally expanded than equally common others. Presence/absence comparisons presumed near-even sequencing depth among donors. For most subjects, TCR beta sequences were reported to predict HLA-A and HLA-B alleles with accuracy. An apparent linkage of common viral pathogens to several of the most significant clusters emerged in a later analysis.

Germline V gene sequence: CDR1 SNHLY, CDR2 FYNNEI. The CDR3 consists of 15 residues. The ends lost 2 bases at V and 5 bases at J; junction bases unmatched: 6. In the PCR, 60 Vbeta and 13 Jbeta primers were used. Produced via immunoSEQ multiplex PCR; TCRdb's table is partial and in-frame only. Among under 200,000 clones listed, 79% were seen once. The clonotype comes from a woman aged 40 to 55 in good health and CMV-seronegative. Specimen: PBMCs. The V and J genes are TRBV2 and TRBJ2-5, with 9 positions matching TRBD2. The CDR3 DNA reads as TGTGCCAGCAGTGAAAGGGGGACTAGCAGCGAGACCCAGTACTTC. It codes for CASSERGTSSETQYF.